The clone carrying this TCR beta chain was seen more than once but under ten times. Its specificity is not known. This sample stems from a study of cytomegalovirus exposure and HLA in healthy donors. PCR used 60 Vbeta primers and 13 Jbeta primers. Sequencing used immunoSEQ multiplex PCR; TCRdb keeps in-frame clones, though not all of them. Of about 200,000 clones listed, 70% to 90% are singletons. The V gene's germline CDR1 is SGHAT and CDR2 FQNNGV. This CDR3 comprises 15 residues. Trimming removed 4 bases at V and 5 bases at J, with 17 bases between. Broader study findings: In a later analysis, compared with equally common non-associated chains, HLA-associated beta chains were more expanded. A missense variant in DCLRE1C was later tied to TCR beta V- and J-gene trimming. In a later analysis, parvovirus B19, influenza, CMV and Epstein-Barr virus appeared linked to several top co-occurrence clusters. In a later analysis, CMV-associated beta chains were mostly HLA-associated, it appeared.

This TCR was sampled from a woman aged 30 to 39 in good health and CMV-seronegative. The chain joins TRBV11-2 to TRBJ2-5; TRBD2 might be the D (5 bases). Sequencing used PBMCs. CDR3 protein: CASSYEKGGWETQYF. The DNA for the CDR3 is TGTGCCAGCAGCTACGAAAAAGGAGGTTGGGAGACCCAGTACTTC.